This TCR beta chain was identified during a study of T cell responses to AZD1222 COVID-19 vaccine. Study outcomes and limitations: Repertoire sampling was restricted to post-peak T cell response timepoints.

In regard to this clone: Its cognate antigen is unknown.

Pooled together were second doses at about 4 or about 12 weeks. Produced via immunoSEQ multiplex PCR; TCRdb's table is partial and in-frame only. The sample includes over 50,000 clones, 81% of them seen just once. The clonotype originates from an adult who received the AZD1222 COVID-19 vaccine. Source: peripheral blood, taken 28 days after the second AZD1222 dose.

The CDR3 region has the DNA TGTGCCAGCAGTTTGTCTCCCGGACTGTTCGAGCAGTACTTC. It specifies CASSLSPGLFEQYF. J is TRBJ2-7 and V is TRBV28, with D possibly TRBD2 on 5 matching bases. The CDR3 extends over 14 amino acids. The germline CDR1 and CDR2 sequences are MDHEN and SYDVKM. Deletions cut 3 bases from V and 6 bases from J, with 15 bases between. Full variable domain (rest looked up from reference TRBV28 and TRBJ2-7): DVKVTQSSRYLVKRTGEKVFLECVQDMDHENMFWYRQDPGLGLRLIYFSYDVKMKEKGDIPEGYSVSREKKERFSLILESASTNQTSMYLCASSLSPGLFEQYFGPGTRLTVT.